What follows describes a single T cell receptor (beta chain). The antigen remains undetermined. This sample is drawn from a study of radiotherapy plus CTLA-4 blockade in lung cancer. Study information: Among all patients, 18% showed objective responses, while 30% to 35% had disease control. Whole-study results and caveats: Together with interferon-beta, which increased in serum after radiation, early dynamic changes in blood T cell clones were reportedly the best predictors of response. Tumor-origin TCR clones grew in blood after radiotherapy plus ipilimumab.

V lost 4 bases, J lost 8 bases, and 17 bases lay in between. Per the germline V gene, CDR1 is GTSNPN and CDR2 is SVGIG (reference sequence). The length of the CDR3 is 13 residues. Clones were sequenced by immunoSEQ multiplex PCR, and TCRdb holds only the in-frame ones, with some missing. The sample consists of 40,000 or so clones, about 75% of them appearing once. This TCR derives from a human donor with non-small cell lung cancer who had stable disease on radiotherapy plus ipilimumab. The chain combines TRBV30 with TRBJ1-2; D unclear. Sequencing used peripheral blood, obtained from a patient treated with radiotherapy plus ipilimumab. For the CDR3, the DNA is TGTGCCTGGAAATCTCTCGCCTCGCGAGGCTACACCTTC. Translating it yields CAWKSLASRGYTF. The full variable domain, in which reference TRBV30 and TRBJ1-2 provide the parts outside the CDR3, is SQTIHQWPATLVQPVGSPLSLECTVEGTSNPNLYWYRQAAGRGLQLLFYSVGIGQISSEVPQNLSASRPQDRQFILSSKKLLLSDSGFYLCAWKSLASRGYTFGSGTRLTVV.